This T cell receptor (beta chain) comes out of a study of T cell responses to AZD1222 COVID-19 vaccine. After removal of 5 bases from V and 1 base from J, the junction contained 4 bases not matched to a gene. Per germline, CDR1 SQVTM and CDR2 ANQGSEA. The CDR3 spans 13 residues. Some clones are missing from TCRdb's copy, which holds only in-frame ones; the method was immunoSEQ multiplex PCR. The data hold over 140,000 clones, with about nine tenths observed a single time. Sequencing was performed on peripheral blood, taken on day 0 of AZD1222 vaccination. This receptor was taken from an adult in good health. The chain recombines TRBV29-1 with TRBJ1-1; 7 bases align to TRBD1. This CDR3 reads CSVRTGPNTEAFF. CDR3 sequence (DNA): TGCAGCGTTCGGACAGGACCGAACACTGAAGCTTTCTTT.